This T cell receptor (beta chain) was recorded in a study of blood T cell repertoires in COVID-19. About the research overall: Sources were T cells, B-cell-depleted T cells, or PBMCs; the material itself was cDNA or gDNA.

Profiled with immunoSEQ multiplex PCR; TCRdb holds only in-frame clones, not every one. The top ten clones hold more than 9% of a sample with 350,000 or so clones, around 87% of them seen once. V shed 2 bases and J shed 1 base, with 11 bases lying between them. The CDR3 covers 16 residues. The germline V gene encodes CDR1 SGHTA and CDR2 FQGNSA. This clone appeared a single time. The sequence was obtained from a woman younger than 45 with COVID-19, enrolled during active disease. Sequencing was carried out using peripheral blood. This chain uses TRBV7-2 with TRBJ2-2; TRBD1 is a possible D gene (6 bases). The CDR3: CASSLNRQVNTGELFF. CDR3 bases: TGTGCCAGCAGCTTAAATAGACAGGTGAACACCGGGGAGCTGTTTTTT.